This T cell receptor beta chain was profiled in a study of OX40 agonist ivuxolimab in advanced cancers. Across the whole study: Patients with hepatocellular carcinoma, melanoma, renal cell or head and neck cancer made up the dose-escalation patients. The study reported partial responses in three patients: one hepatocellular carcinoma, two cutaneous melanoma. A male proportion of 82.7% was recorded, with mean age around 55 years and range roughly 23 to 79.

Assay: immunoSEQ multiplex PCR; the TCRdb copy retains only in-frame clones and omits some. This table holds 65,000 to 80,000 clones, 84% found once. The study, taken as a whole, reports: What antigens the expanded peripheral T cells recognized was never established.

Comments on this clone: Antigen unknown.

The starting material was CD4+ or CD8+ T cells sorted from blood, obtained in a trial of the OX40 agonist ivuxolimab. This receptor was obtained from an adult with an advanced solid tumor such as melanoma, head and neck, liver or kidney cancer.

The CDR3 region is CASSFGRANTGELFF. DNA of the CDR3: TGTGCCAGCAGTTTCGGACGGGCGAACACCGGGGAGCTGTTTTTT. V and J are TRBV6-5 and TRBJ2-2; D not resolved. V dropped 4 bases and J dropped 0 bases, with 9 bases sitting between them. CDR3 length equals 15 residues. CDR1 and CDR2 (germline): MNHEY, SVGAGI.